This is a list of T cell receptor beta chains from one sample in a study of shared clonotypes between healthy human individuals. The assay was immunoSEQ multiplex PCR, and TCRdb's table has in-frame clones only and misses some. The sample includes about 670,000 clones, about 78% of them seen just once. Sequenced material: memory CD4+ T cells sorted from blood. These receptors all stem from a woman aged 25 to 39 in good health. Both conserved end residues are part of each CDR3. A D gene is named only where the DNA matches it firmly. Rows give clone size only sometimes, using once, few, many, or a class for an expanded clone.

j_call,v_call,d_call,clone_size,cdr3_nt,cdr3_aa
TRBJ2-5,TRBV7-8,TRBD2,few,TGTGCCAGCACAGCGGGAGCTTCCTGGGAGACCCAGTACTTC,CASTAGASWETQYF
TRBJ2-7,TRBV5-1,TRBD2,-,TGCGCCAGCAGCCGCCTAGCGGACGCTTCCTACGAGCAGTACTTC,CASSRLADASYEQYF
TRBJ1-2,TRBV7-9,-,few,TGTGCCAGCGCCACTGGTCTGCGCAACACCTTC,CASATGLRNTF
TRBJ2-1,TRBV15,TRBD1,-,TGTGCCACCAGTAGGACAGGGGGCGTGGATGAGCAGTTCTTC,CATSRTGGVDEQFF
TRBJ2-7,TRBV5-4,-,-,TGTGCCAGCAGCTTGTCGGGGGTGTCGTACGAGCAGTACTTC,CASSLSGVSYEQYF
TRBJ2-1,TRBV6-1,-,-,TGTGCCAGCACAAGTTACAATGAGCAGTTCTTC,CASTSYNEQFF
TRBJ2-5,TRBV7-9,-,-,TGTGCCAGCAGTTACTGGTCGAAGCAAGAGACCCAGTACTTC,CASSYWSKQETQYF
TRBJ1-1,TRBV4-1,-,many,TGCGCCAGCAGCCAAGACCTCGGGACGACGGGGGCTTTCTTT,CASSQDLGTTGAFF
TRBJ2-1,TRBV19,TRBD1,-,TGTGCCAGTAGTAGCCAGGGGGCCCCCTCCTACAATGAGCAGTTCTTC,CASSSQGAPSYNEQFF
TRBJ2-3,TRBV5-5,-,-,TGTGCCAGCAGCTTCGGGCAGGGGAAAGATACGCAGTATTTT,CASSFGQGKDTQYF
TRBJ2-3,TRBV19,-,-,TGTGCCAGTAGTACCATGGAGGGCACAGATACGCAGTATTTT,CASSTMEGTDTQYF
TRBJ2-1,TRBV10-2,TRBD2,-,TGCGCCAGCAGCAAGGTAGTCCTAGCGGGAGACAATGAGCAGTTCTTC,CASSKVVLAGDNEQFF
TRBJ2-7,TRBV6-5,TRBD1,-,TGTGCCAGCAGTTACTCCGGGACAGGATCCTACGAGCAGTACTTC,CASSYSGTGSYEQYF
TRBJ2-2,TRBV9,TRBD1,once,TGTGCCAGCAGCGTAGCCACAGGGGCGTCCACCGGGGAGCTGTTTTTT,CASSVATGASTGELFF